This passage covers 6 T cell receptor beta chains from one sample sequenced in a study of early T cells in non-severe SARS-CoV-2 infection. TCRdb analysed the 5' RACE reads with MiXCR anew, one entry per CDR3 protein. This sample has about 64,000 distinct CDR3 sequences, with 18% found just once. The sequenced sample was whole blood, obtained at baseline. Receptors were obtained from an adult who was a healthcare worker with PCR-confirmed SARS-CoV-2 infection or an uninfected control (not recorded which).

The V and J genes are TRBV7-6 and TRBJ2-5, with a weak D call TRBD1 (6 bases). Germline-derived CDR1 and CDR2 are SGHVS and FNYEAQ. V was shortened by 4 bases and J by 2 bases, with 14 bases between the two germline ends. The CDR3 runs to 15 residues. The DNA of the CDR3 is TGTGCCAGCAGCTCGTTCGGACAGTTTCAAGAGACCCAGTACTTC. The encoded protein is CASSSFGQFQETQYF.

This clonotype was seen only a few times. The rearrangement joins TRBV29-1 to TRBJ1-1; D might be TRBD1 (5 bases). Germline V gives CDR1 SQVTM, CDR2 ANQGSEA. V was shortened by 6 bases and J by 0 bases, with 8 bases between the two germline ends. This CDR3 region has 12 residues. This CDR3 reads CSVRVMNTEAFF. The DNA of the CDR3 is TGCAGCGTCAGGGTTATGAACACTGAAGCTTTCTTT.

The gene calls are TRBV18 and TRBJ1-6; D gene unclear. The CDR3 runs to 13 residues. Trimming removed 3 bases from V and 8 bases from J, with 8 bases in between. Germline V gives CDR1 KGHSH, CDR2 LQKENI. The CDR3 loop reads CASSPREYSPLHF. The DNA for the CDR3 is TGTGCCAGCTCACCGAGGGAGTATTCACCCCTCCACTTT. Complete variable domain (other parts from reference TRBV18 and TRBJ1-6): NAGVMQNPRHLVRRRGQEARLRCSPMKGHSHVYWYRQLPEEGLKFMVYLQKENIIDESGMPKERFSAEFPKEGPSILRIQQVVRGDSAAYFCASSPREYSPLHFGNGTRLTVT.

The chain combines TRBV20-1 with TRBJ2-5; 11 positions agree with TRBD1. Germline-derived CDR1 and CDR2 are DFQATT and SNEGSKA (reference sequence). The CDR3 is made up of 16 amino acids. V gave up 2 bases and J gave up 2 bases; unmatched junction bases: 7. CDR3 bases: TGCAGTGCTAGAAAACCGGGACAGGGGGGACAAGAGACCCAGTACTTC. It translates to CSARKPGQGGQETQYF.

This clonotype has a handful of counts. The chain carries TRBV29-1 and TRBJ1-1, with 7 bases that match TRBD1. The CDR3 runs to 13 residues. Germline assignment: CDR1 SQVTM and CDR2 ANQGSEA. Unmatched junction bases numbered 10, after V lost 7 bases and J lost 5 bases. The CDR3 DNA is TGCAGCGCACTGACAGGGATAGAAACTGAAGCTTTCTTT. It translates to CSALTGIETEAFF. The whole variable domain, filled in from reference TRBV29-1 and TRBJ1-1, reads SAVISQKPSRDICQRGTSLTIQCQVDSQVTMMFWYRQQPGQSLTLIATANQGSEATYESGFVIDKFPISRPNLTFSTLTVSNMSPEDSSIYLCSALTGIETEAFFGQGTRLTVV.

The chain links TRBV7-2 to TRBJ1-2, with a possible D match to TRBD1 (6 bases). The germline gives CDR1 SGHTA, CDR2 FQGNSA. The CDR3 spans 14 residues. The V and J ends lost 2 bases and 2 bases respectively, with 9 bases between them. CDR3 sequence reads: CASSLNRANYGYTF. The DNA for the CDR3 is TGTGCCAGCAGCTTAAACAGGGCGAACTATGGCTACACCTTC.